This T cell receptor (beta chain) stems from a study of blood T cell repertoires in COVID-19. Germline V gene sequence: CDR1 LNHDA, CDR2 SQIVND (reference sequence). The CDR3 is made up of 13 amino acids. Unmatched junction bases numbered 4, after V lost 9 bases and J lost 0 bases. Profiled with immunoSEQ multiplex PCR; TCRdb holds only in-frame clones, not every one. The sample carries 250,000 to 350,000 clones, 86% recorded once. This TCR came from a woman under 40 with active or convalescent COVID-19. The J gene is TRBJ2-7, the V gene TRBV19; 8 bases fit TRBD1. The specimen sequenced was peripheral blood. CDR3 sequence: CASPDRGSYEQYF. The CDR3 coding sequence is TGTGCCAGCCCCGACAGGGGCTCCTACGAGCAGTACTTC. The full variable domain, with the rest looked up from reference TRBV19 and TRBJ2-7, is DGGITQSPKYLFRKEGQNVTLSCEQNLNHDAMYWYRQDPGQGLRLIYYSQIVNDFQKGDIAEGYSVSREKKESFPLTVTSAQKNPTAFYLCASPDRGSYEQYFGPGTRLTVT.